What follows are 15 T cell receptor beta chains derived from one specimen sequenced in a study of T cells after yellow fever vaccination. MiXCR, applied by TCRdb to the 5' RACE reads, yields one record per CDR3 protein. The table lists a few hundred thousand distinct CDR3 sequences, more than 3% of them singletons, with approximately 3% in the top ten. The specimen was CD4+ T cells sorted from PBMCs, collected 10 days after the yellow fever booster vaccination. The receptors shown here come from a man between 18 and 29 years old who received the YFV17D yellow fever vaccine.

This clonotype appeared a few times. The chain recombines TRBV29-1 with TRBJ1-2; D gene unclear. The germline gives CDR1 SQVTM, CDR2 ANQGSEA. V lost 6 bases to trimming and J lost 7 bases, with 12 bases between them. This CDR3 comprises 11 residues. In DNA, the CDR3 is TGCAGCGTAGAGATTTCTGGTGGCTACACCTTC. The encoded protein is CSVEISGGYTF.

The chain is built from TRBV12-3 or TRBV12-4 and TRBJ2-7, with a tentative D call TRBD1 (5 bases). There are 12 residues in the CDR3. Deletions cut 5 bases from V and 4 bases from J, with 9 bases between. The CDR3 here is CASSGHLYEQYF. The CDR3 DNA sequence: TGTGCCAGCAGTGGACACCTATACGAGCAGTACTTC.

At least ten counts were recorded for this clonotype. The V gene is TRBV5-5, the J gene TRBJ1-2; the D gene is possibly TRBD1 (6 bases). Germline CDR1 reads SGHKS; CDR2 reads YYEKEE (reference sequence). This CDR3 comprises 13 residues. V lost 4 bases to trimming and J lost 9 bases, with 16 bases between them. The CDR3 DNA sequence: TGTGCCAGCAGCCCCGGGACACAAAGGCGCTACACCTTC. It encodes CASSPGTQRRYTF.

The rearrangement uses TRBV18 and TRBJ2-3, with 9 bases aligning to TRBD1. Trimming removed 5 bases from V and 4 bases from J; junction bases left unmatched: 4. The CDR3 loop spans 14 amino acids. Germline V gene sequence: CDR1 KGHSH, CDR2 LQKENI. CDR3 sequence (DNA): TGTGCCAGCTCAACGACAGGGGGTCCAGATACGCAGTATTTT. Its translation is CASSTTGGPDTQYF. Combining the CDR3 with reference TRBV18 and TRBJ2-3 gives the whole variable domain NAGVMQNPRHLVRRRGQEARLRCSPMKGHSHVYWYRQLPEEGLKFMVYLQKENIIDESGMPKERFSAEFPKEGPSILRIQQVVRGDSAAYFCASSTTGGPDTQYFGPGTRLTVL.

The V and J genes are TRBV6-5 and TRBJ2-5; D is uncertain. The germline gives CDR1 MNHEY, CDR2 SVGAGI. The CDR3 length is 13 residues. V was cut by 7 bases and J by 5 bases, with 14 bases left in between. CDR3 bases: TGTGCCAGCACCGGTGGACGAAGGGAGACCCAGTACTTC. Its protein product is CASTGGRRETQYF.

The chain has TRBV5-4 and TRBJ2-3; 14 positions match TRBD2. The CDR3 sequence is 16 residues long. The trim removed 4 bases at V and 3 bases at J, leaving 4 bases unmatched. Germline CDR1 reads SGHNT; CDR2 reads YYREEE (reference sequence). Written as DNA, the CDR3 is TGTGCCAGCAGCCGACTAGCGGGGGGGTATACAGATACGCAGTATTTT. Translating gives CASSRLAGGYTDTQYF. The complete variable domain, with remaining parts taken from reference TRBV5-4 and TRBJ2-3, reads ETGVTQSPTHLIKTRGQQVTLRCSSQSGHNTVSWYQQALGQGPQFIFQYYREEENGRGNFPPRFSGLQFPNYSSELNVNALELDDSALYLCASSRLAGGYTDTQYFGPGTRLTVL.

The CDR3 DNA sequence: TGTGCCAGCGAAAAGGGACTAGCGGGTTTCGGTGAGCAGTTCTTC. As protein: CASEKGLAGFGEQFF. The chain links TRBV12-3 or TRBV12-4 to TRBJ2-1; 12 bases align to TRBD2. The CDR3 consists of 15 residues. Trimming removed 8 bases from V and 9 bases from J; junction bases left unmatched: 11.

This clonotype has a handful of counts. The chain links TRBV9 to TRBJ2-3; no definite D call. CDR1 and CDR2 from the germline V gene are SGDLS and YYNGEE. The V and J ends lost 4 bases and 2 bases respectively, with 8 bases between them. This CDR3 is 13 amino acids long. This CDR3 reads CASSPNPTDTQYF. The DNA for the CDR3 is TGTGCCAGCAGCCCCAACCCCACAGATACGCAGTATTTT.

This clonotype was counted a few times. The chain has TRBV28 and TRBJ2-7, with D possibly TRBD1 on 6 matching bases. The CDR3 has 13 residues. Germline V gives CDR1 MDHEN, CDR2 SYDVKM. Trimming removed 6 bases at V and 2 bases at J, with 11 bases between. CDR3 amino acids: CASRPGHTYEQYV. Written as DNA, the CDR3 is TGTGCCAGCAGGCCGGGACATACCTACGAGCAGTACGTC.

This clonotype was seen repeatedly, ten times or more. J is TRBJ2-7 and V is TRBV7-2, with 9 bases identical to TRBD2. V lost 3 bases to trimming and J lost 12 bases; unmatched junction nucleotides: 12. The CDR3 has 14 residues. From germline, CDR1 is SGHTA and CDR2 FQGNSA. As DNA, the CDR3 is TGTGCCAGCAGCTTGGGTGTCGCGGGGGGGTTCCGGTACTTC. Its translation is CASSLGVAGGFRYF.

At least ten counts were recorded for this clonotype. This chain joins TRBV4-3 and TRBJ1-5; no clear D. The CDR3 is 15 amino acids. Germline assignment: CDR1 LGHNA and CDR2 YSLEER. Deletions cut 0 bases from V and 7 bases from J, with 13 bases between. CDR3 DNA: TGCGCCAGCAGCCAAGACGTGGGTTCGGGGCAGCCCCAGCATTTT. This gives the protein CASSQDVGSGQPQHF.

In its sample, this clonotype was seen many times. The chain is built from TRBV7-2 and TRBJ2-7; no clear D gene. Germline CDR1 SGHTA, CDR2 FQGNSA. The CDR3 contains 14 residues. V dropped 7 bases and J dropped 0 bases, with 13 bases sitting between them. The CDR3 spells CASTPPGSSYEQYF. As DNA, the CDR3 is TGTGCCAGCACCCCCCCAGGCAGCTCCTACGAGCAGTACTTC.

This clonotype was seen at least ten times. This chain joins TRBV21-1 and TRBJ1-2. TRBV21-1 is listed as a pseudogene. The CDR3 contains 20 residues. The CDR3 nucleotides read TGTGCCAGCAGCAAAGTCCAGACATCCGTTTGGGTCCGGTGTAACTATGGCTACACCTTC. Amino acid sequence: CASSKVQTSVWVRCNYGYTF.

This clonotype was seen a few times. The chain uses TRBV5-5 and TRBJ1-1; D unresolved. Germline V lookup: CDR1 SGHKS, CDR2 YYEKEE (reference sequence). This CDR3 spans 13 amino acids. Trimming pared 3 bases from V and 4 bases from J, leaving 10 bases between. Here the CDR3 reads CASSSRPGTEAFF. The CDR3 nucleotides are TGTGCCAGCAGCTCGCGGCCAGGCACTGAAGCTTTCTTT.

V is TRBV2 and J is TRBJ1-1; D is perhaps TRBD1 (5 bases). Per the germline V gene, CDR1 is SNHLY and CDR2 is FYNNEI. The CDR3 has 11 residues. Trimming stripped 3 bases from V and 10 bases from J, with 9 bases between. The CDR3 DNA is TGTGCCAGCAGTGAGTCAGGGTTAGCTTTCTTT. It translates to CASSESGLAFF. The whole variable domain, filled in from reference TRBV2 and TRBJ1-1, reads EPEVTQTPSHQVTQMGQEVILRCVPISNHLYFYWYRQILGQKVEFLVSFYNNEISEKSEIFDDQFSVERPDGSNFTLKIRSTKLEDSAMYFCASSESGLAFFGQGTRLTVV.